These 29 T cell receptor beta chains share one sample of origin, sequenced in a study of T cells in Graves' hyperthyroidism and ophthalmopathy (dated by TCRdb to the late 2010s). The library was made by multiplex PCR. The listed sequencing device is Illumina HiSeq 2000. The TCR beta CDR3 regions were amplified from RNA transcripts. The first round of RT-PCR for the TCR CDR3 was performed with the HTBI primer set and the Qiagen OneStep RT-PCR kit. TCRdb reprocessed the public reads (quality trimming at Q25 with fastp, clone calling with MiXCR) and kept in-frame beta chains. Entries are consolidated by CDR3 protein sequence, retaining the most common genes and DNA. Within this sample are some 340,000 distinct CDR3 sequences, with roughly an eighth of them counted one time only. The ten biggest clones cover almost 35% of the sample. The sample comprised blood. The receptors shown here come from a woman between 35 and 50 years old with Graves' ophthalmopathy.

This clonotype has a count of ten or more. J is TRBJ2-7 and V is TRBV6-2 or TRBV6-3, with TRBD2 matching over 8 bases. Germline V gene sequence: CDR1 MNHEY, CDR2 SVGEGT. The CDR3 contains 15 residues. With 0 bases clipped from V and 6 bases from J, the junction kept 7 bases outside the gene matches. The CDR3: CASSYSSGRGSEQYF. In nucleotides, the CDR3 is TGTGCCAGCAGTTACTCTTCCGGGAGGGGTTCCGAGCAGTACTTC.

This clonotype was seen repeatedly, ten times or more. The chain uses TRBV7-9 and TRBJ2-5, with D maybe TRBD1 (5 bases). The CDR3 is 14 amino acids. Germline V gene sequence: CDR1 SEHNR, CDR2 FQNEAQ (reference sequence). The V end was cut by 3 bases, the J end by 4 bases, with 12 bases between. CDR3 DNA: TGTGCCAGCAGCTTTGGGCAGGGTAGAGAGACCCAGTACTTC. Its protein is CASSFGQGRETQYF. Full variable domain (rest looked up from reference TRBV7-9 and TRBJ2-5): DTGVSQNPRHKITKRGQNVTFRCDPISEHNRLYWYRQTLGQGPEFLTYFQNEAQLEKSRLLSDRFSAERPKGSFSTLEIQRTEQGDSAMYLCASSFGQGRETQYFGPGTRLLVL.

This clonotype was seen at least ten times. The J gene is TRBJ1-3, the V gene TRBV12-3 or TRBV12-4; tentative D call: TRBD1 (5 bases). With 3 bases removed from V and 2 bases from J, the gap between germline ends came to 8 bases. The CDR3 sequence is 14 residues long. CDR3: CASSLVGAGNTIYF. CDR3 DNA sequence: TGTGCCAGCAGTTTGGTGGGGGCTGGAAACACCATATATTTT.

This clonotype was seen a few times. This chain joins TRBV2 and TRBJ2-7; D may be TRBD1 (6 bases). Germline CDR1 and CDR2: SNHLY and FYNNEI. The V end was cut by 6 bases, the J end by 2 bases, with 17 bases between. The CDR3 extends over 15 amino acids. Written as DNA, the CDR3 is TGTGCCAGCAGCCAAAGGGGGAAAAGGACCTACGAGCAGTACTTC. Translating gives CASSQRGKRTYEQYF.

This clonotype was seen a few times. The chain couples TRBV4-1 to TRBJ2-2, with 7 bases lining up with TRBD2. Trimming cost V 8 bases and J 0 bases; bases outside gene matches: 12. CDR1 and CDR2 (germline): MGHRA, YSYEKL. The CDR3 length is 17 residues. CDR3 region: CASRGGVARANTGELFF. The CDR3 nucleotides read TGCGCCAGCCGGGGAGGGGTAGCGCGTGCGAACACCGGGGAGCTGTTTTTT.

This clonotype was counted only a few times. This chain connects TRBV20-1 to TRBJ1-4, with D possibly being TRBD1 (5 bases). Per the germline V gene, CDR1 is DFQATT and CDR2 is SNEGSKA (reference sequence). V lost 5 bases, J lost 8 bases, and 21 bases lay in between. The CDR3 has 15 residues. Here the CDR3 reads CSAYGAAEVGEKLFF. The CDR3 DNA is TGCAGTGCTTATGGGGCCGCGGAAGTTGGGGAAAAACTGTTTTTT.

This clonotype was counted many times. The rearrangement links TRBV20-1 to TRBJ2-5, with 8 bases fitting TRBD2. The V and J ends lost 3 bases and 4 bases, in that order; junction bases with no gene match: 7. This CDR3 comprises 14 residues. The germline CDR1 and CDR2 sequences are DFQATT and SNEGSKA (reference sequence). The CDR3 spells CSASGRAAVETQYF. CDR3 in DNA: TGCAGTGCTAGCGGGAGGGCCGCTGTAGAGACCCAGTACTTC.

V usage is TRBV5-1 and J usage is TRBJ1-2, with a weak D call TRBD1 (5 bases). Germline V gene sequence: CDR1 SGHRS, CDR2 YFSETQ. This CDR3 has 14 amino acids. Trimming took 0 bases from V and 8 from J, leaving 14 bases between them. The CDR3 DNA follows: TGCGCCAGCAGCTTGGCAGGGCTTGGTAAGGGCTACACCTTC. It specifies CASSLAGLGKGYTF.

This clonotype appeared many times. The V gene is TRBV6-1, the J gene TRBJ2-3; D unresolved. The V gene lost 6 bases and the J gene lost 6 bases, with 10 bases spanning the gap. This CDR3 region has 12 residues. Looked up from germline, CDR1 is MNHNS and CDR2 is SASEGT. The DNA for the CDR3 is TGTGCCAGCAGCGTTGAGAGGGATACGCAGTATTTT. This gives the protein CASSVERDTQYF.

J is TRBJ2-7 and V is TRBV19; D gene uncertain. In germline, CDR1 is LNHDA, CDR2 SQIVND (reference sequence). V shed 3 bases and J shed 3 bases, with 12 bases lying between them. This CDR3 is built from 14 residues. CDR3 amino acids: CASSMAGSLYEQYF. In DNA, the CDR3 is TGTGCCAGTAGTATGGCCGGGTCTCTCTACGAGCAGTACTTC.

The chain is built from TRBV27 and TRBJ2-5, with a tentative D call TRBD2 (5 bases). Between the trimmed V and J ends, which lost 5 bases and 2 bases, there was a span of 12 bases. This CDR3 comprises 14 residues. CDR1 and CDR2 from the germline V gene are MNHEY and SMNVEV (reference sequence). The CDR3 is CASSRAGNQETQYF. As DNA, the CDR3 is TGTGCCAGCAGTCGCGCCGGGAATCAAGAGACCCAGTACTTC.

This clonotype was counted ten times or more. The CDR3 DNA reads as TGTGCCAGCAGCCCAGAGAGCACAGATACGCAGTATTTT. It specifies CASSPESTDTQYF. V usage is TRBV11-2 and J usage is TRBJ2-3, with D hard to call. Deletions cut 5 bases from V and 0 bases from J, with 6 bases between. The CDR3 loop spans 13 amino acids. Germline lookup yields CDR1 SGHAT and CDR2 FQNNGV. The full variable domain, completed using reference TRBV11-2 and TRBJ2-3, is EAGVAQSPRYKIIEKRQSVAFWCNPISGHATLYWYQQILGQGPKLLIQFQNNGVVDDSQLPKDRFSAERLKGVDSTLKIQPAKLEDSAVYLCASSPESTDTQYFGPGTRLTVL.

This clonotype has just a few counts. The J gene is TRBJ2-4, the V gene TRBV7-2; D unresolved. Per the germline V gene, CDR1 is SGHTA and CDR2 is FQGNSA. The CDR3 totals 15 residues. V was cut by 3 bases and J by 0 bases, with 9 bases left in between. The DNA for the CDR3 is TGTGCCAGCAGCTTCCCTCAGCTAGCCAAAAACATTCAGTACTTC. This encodes CASSFPQLAKNIQYF.

Points on this clonotype: Possible read error: a much larger clone is one base away. The rearrangement joins TRBV7-6 to TRBJ2-1; 12 bases match TRBD1. This CDR3 is built from 17 residues. CDR1 is SGHVS, CDR2 FNYEAQ, per germline. V dropped 3 bases and J dropped 8; count of bases not matched to a gene: 11. The CDR3: CASSFTYPGQGADEQFF. As DNA, the CDR3 is TGTGCCAGCAGCTTCACATACCCGGGACAGGGGGCCGATGAGCAGTTCTTC.

This clonotype occurred a few times. The rearrangement joins TRBV5-8 to TRBJ2-1; no clear D gene. CDR1 and CDR2 from the germline V gene are SGHTS and YDEGEE. Trimming left V 0 bases short and J 7 bases short, with 14 bases between. The CDR3 consists of 15 residues. Here the CDR3 reads CASSLALGTGNEQFF. In DNA form, the CDR3 reads TGTGCCAGCAGCTTGGCTCTAGGAACTGGTAATGAGCAGTTCTTC.

There are many counts of this clonotype. The J gene is TRBJ2-7, the V gene TRBV9; a possible D gene is TRBD2 (5 bases). Germline assignment: CDR1 SGDLS and CDR2 YYNGEE. The V gene lost 2 bases and the J gene lost 0 bases, with 12 bases spanning the gap. The length of the CDR3 is 15 residues. The CDR3 bases are TGTGCCAGCAGCGTGAATTTGGGGAGCTCCTACGAGCAGTACTTC. Its translation: CASSVNLGSSYEQYF.

The rearrangement uses TRBV10-3 and TRBJ2-7, with D uncertain. In germline, CDR1 is ENHRY, CDR2 SYGVKD. CDR3 length equals 11 residues. V shed 6 bases and J shed 3 bases, with 6 bases lying between them. CDR3 coding DNA: TGTGCCATCAGCTCCCGCTACGAGCAGTACTTC. Amino acids: CAISSRYEQYF.

In this sample, this clonotype turned up a few times. This rearrangement joins TRBV7-8 to TRBJ2-7, with 7 bases that match TRBD1. The CDR3 contains 15 residues. CDR1 is SGHVS, CDR2 FQNEAQ, per germline. V trimming: 4 bases; J trimming: 2 bases; junction bases outside the gene matches: 8. The CDR3 region is CASSSSGTETYEQYF. CDR3 DNA sequence: TGTGCCAGCAGCTCTTCCGGGACAGAGACCTACGAGCAGTACTTC.

This clonotype was detected many times. The chain recombines TRBV6-2 or TRBV6-3 with TRBJ2-5; 7 nucleotides line up with TRBD1. The CDR3 is 13 amino acids. Per germline, CDR1 MNHEY and CDR2 SVGEGT. V shed 6 bases, J shed 5 bases, and the junction held 6 bases outside the gene matches. CDR3 bases: TGTGCCAGCAGACGACAGGGAGTTGAGACCCAGTACTTC. This gives the protein CASRRQGVETQYF.

The V and J genes are TRBV2 and TRBJ1-5; TRBD1 might be the D (6 bases). CDR1 is SNHLY, CDR2 FYNNEI, per germline. With 4 bases removed from V and 0 bases from J, the gap between germline ends came to 16 bases. The CDR3 consists of 17 residues. In nucleotides, the CDR3 is TGTGCCAGCAGTGCCAGAGGGGGGACGGGTAGCAATCAGCCCCAGCATTTT. Protein product: CASSARGGTGSNQPQHF.

The CDR3 sequence is CVQQTPPYGDPYEQYF. The CDR3 DNA sequence: TGTGTCCAACAGACTCCGCCCTACGGGGATCCGTACGAGCAGTACTTC. The genes are TRBV2 and TRBJ2-7, with D tentatively TRBD2 (5 bases). Germline assignment: CDR1 SNHLY and CDR2 FYNNEI. This CDR3 is 16 amino acids long. Full variable domain (remainder filled in from reference TRBV2 and TRBJ2-7): EPEVTQTPSHQVTQMGQEVILRCVPISNHLYFYWYRQILGQKVEFLVSFYNNEISEKSEIFDDQFSVERPDGSNFTLKIRSTKLEDSAMYFCVQQTPPYGDPYEQYFGPGTRLTVT.

This clonotype turned up a few times. The chain carries TRBV5-6 and TRBJ2-2; possible D gene TRBD1, 5 bases. Trimming shortened V by 1 base and J by 3 bases, and 10 bases separated the two germline ends. The germline V gene encodes CDR1 SGHDT and CDR2 YYEEEE. The CDR3 extends over 15 amino acids. CDR3 loop: CASSLSSGYTGELFF. CDR3 bases: TGTGCCAGCAGCTTGAGTTCAGGGTACACCGGGGAGCTGTTTTTT. Supplemented by reference TRBV5-6 and TRBJ2-2, the full variable domain reads DAGVTQSPTHLIKTRGQQVTLRCSPKSGHDTVSWYQQALGQGPQFIFQYYEEEERQRGNFPDRFSGHQFPNYSSELNVNALLLGDSALYLCASSLSSGYTGELFFGEGSRLTVL.

This clonotype appeared a few times. This chain links TRBV7-2 with TRBJ2-1, with unresolved D. V was cut by 4 bases and J by 11 bases, with 12 bases left in between. Germline V gives CDR1 SGHTA, CDR2 FQGNSA. The CDR3 sequence is 12 residues long. Here the CDR3 DNA reads TGTGCCAGCAGCTCCCTTCACGTTAAGCAGTTCTTC. As protein: CASSSLHVKQFF. The full variable domain, with the rest looked up from reference TRBV7-2 and TRBJ2-1, is GAGVSQSPSNKVTEKGKDVELRCDPISGHTALYWYRQSLGQGLEFLIYFQGNSAPDKSGLPSDRFSAERTGGSVSTLTIQRTQQEDSAVYLCASSSLHVKQFFGPGTRLTVL.

This clonotype occurred a few times. The chain links TRBV5-6 to TRBJ2-3; D unclear. V gave up 2 bases and J gave up 2 bases, with 9 bases separating them. Germline loops: CDR1 SGHDT, CDR2 YYEEEE. There are 14 residues in the CDR3. The CDR3 reads CASSFIESTDTQYF. The CDR3 coding sequence is TGTGCCAGCAGCTTTATTGAATCCACAGATACGCAGTATTTT.

A note on this clonotype: This sequence may be a read error, since a much larger clone differs from it by one base. The genes are TRBV7-9 and TRBJ1-1, with TRBD1 as a possible D gene (5 bases). V was cut by 3 bases and J by 7 bases, with 9 bases left in between. Germline CDR1 and CDR2: SEHNR and FQNEAQ (reference sequence). The CDR3 is 12 residues long. Here the CDR3 DNA reads TGTGCCAGCAGCTTTGAGGGGATTGAAGCTTTCTTT. Its translation is CASSFEGIEAFF.

This clonotype was detected many times. This rearrangement joins TRBV10-3 to TRBJ1-1; the D is unclear. Germline loops: CDR1 ENHRY, CDR2 SYGVKD. CDR3 length equals 13 residues. V shed 4 bases and J shed 3 bases, with 9 bases lying between them. CDR3 region: CAISGFTYTEAFF. Here the CDR3 DNA reads TGTGCCATCAGTGGTTTTACCTACACTGAAGCTTTCTTT.

For this clonotype: One end of the junction varies from germline; a read error may be responsible. The chain links TRBV18 to TRBJ1-1; D is undetermined. Germline V gene sequence: CDR1 KGHSH, CDR2 LQKENI. The CDR3 totals 13 residues. Here the CDR3 reads CAISPQSNTEAFF. In DNA, the CDR3 is TGTGCCATCTCACCGCAGTCGAACACTGAAGCTTTCTTT.

Ten or more counts support this clonotype. The J gene is TRBJ2-2, the V gene TRBV27; tentative D call: TRBD1 (6 bases). The germline V gene encodes CDR1 MNHEY and CDR2 SMNVEV (reference sequence). The V end was cut by 6 bases, the J end by 8 bases, with 19 bases between. CDR3 length equals 15 residues. This chain's CDR3 is CASSDTHRVSGELFF. The CDR3 DNA reads TGTGCCAGCAGCGACACTCACAGGGTCAGTGGGGAGCTGTTTTTT.

DNA of the CDR3: TGCGCCAGCAGCTTCGGACAGAAGATCACAGATACGCAGTATTTT. Its translation: CASSFGQKITDTQYF. The rearrangement links TRBV5-1 to TRBJ2-3, with a possible D match to TRBD1 (6 bases). Germline V lookup: CDR1 SGHRS, CDR2 YFSETQ. The CDR3 totals 15 residues. V lost 2 bases to trimming and J lost 2 bases, with 12 bases between them.